The 19 T cell receptor beta chains given below trace back to one sample, sequenced in a study of blood T cell repertoires in COVID-19. The protocol was immunoSEQ multiplex PCR, while the TCRdb copy is restricted to in-frame clones and leaves out a portion. The table includes 290,000 or so clones, over 75% detected once. Sequenced sample: PBMCs or T cells enriched from blood (not recorded which). These receptors were obtained from a woman in her 30s who had recovered from COVID-19.

The chain is built from TRBV5-1 and TRBJ2-1; 7 bases line up with TRBD1. Germline CDR1 is SGHRS and CDR2 is YFSETQ. Trimming at V came to 3 bases and at J to 7 bases, leaving 10 bases not matched to a gene. The CDR3 is 15 residues long. The DNA for the CDR3 is TGCGCCAGCAGCTACATCCCCGACAGGGTTAATGAGCAGTTCTTC. Translated, it gives CASSYIPDRVNEQFF. The full variable domain, with the rest looked up from reference TRBV5-1 and TRBJ2-1, is KAGVTQTPRYLIKTRGQQVTLSCSPISGHRSVSWYQQTPGQGLQFLFEYFSETQRNKGNFPGRFSGRQFSNSRSEMNVSTLELGDSALYLCASSYIPDRVNEQFFGPGTRLTVL.

This clone has a single count. V usage is TRBV2 and J usage is TRBJ1-1; TRBD1 matches 8 bases. Looked up from germline, CDR1 is SNHLY and CDR2 is FYNNEI. The CDR3 covers 12 residues. V gave up 9 bases and J gave up 1 base; unmatched junction bases: 1. The CDR3 DNA reads TGTGCCAGAGGGACAGGGAACACTGAAGCTTTCTTT. This gives the protein CARGTGNTEAFF.

The table lists this clone with a count of one. The gene calls are TRBV29-1 and TRBJ1-5; a possible D gene is TRBD1 (6 bases). Germline V gene sequence: CDR1 SQVTM, CDR2 ANQGSEA. The CDR3 loop spans 13 amino acids. V dropped 6 bases and J dropped 1 base, with 10 bases sitting between them. The CDR3 protein is CSVGGGSNQPQHF. The CDR3 nucleotides are TGCAGCGTGGGAGGGGGGAGCAATCAGCCCCAGCATTTT.

This chain joins TRBV12-3 or TRBV12-4 and TRBJ2-7; unclear D gene. The V end was cut by 6 bases, the J end by 0 bases, with 6 bases between. The CDR3 runs 12 residues. This chain's CDR3 is CASSLYSYEQYF. The CDR3 DNA reads TGTGCCAGCAGCTTATACTCCTACGAGCAGTACTTC.

This clone was seen a single time. The chain has TRBV6-5 and TRBJ2-3; 8 bases are a match to TRBD2. Trimming cost V 7 bases and J 2 bases; bases outside gene matches: 2. The V gene's germline CDR1 is MNHEY and CDR2 SVGAGI. The length of the CDR3 is 13 residues. The CDR3 coding sequence is TGTGCCAGCAAGGGACTAGTCACAGATACGCAGTATTTT. It translates to CASKGLVTDTQYF.

The chain carries TRBV10-3 and TRBJ2-6; D perhaps matches TRBD2 (6 bases). The CDR3 is 18 amino acids. Per the germline V gene, CDR1 is ENHRY and CDR2 is SYGVKD. Trimming shortened V by 2 bases and J by 0 bases, and 14 bases separated the two germline ends. CDR3 coding DNA: TGTGCCATCAGTGAGAGCCTAGCGACCTCCTCTGGGGCCAACGTCCTGACTTTC. As protein: CAISESLATSSGANVLTF.

CDR3 sequence (DNA): TGTGCCAGCAGCCAAGGAGCGGGAGCGGGCACAGATACGCAGTATTTT. Translation: CASSQGAGAGTDTQYF. The chain recombines TRBV3-1 (or the pseudogene TRBV3-2) with TRBJ2-3, with TRBD2 matching over 8 bases. Germline V CDR1 and CDR2: LGHDT, YNNKEL (reference sequence). The CDR3 extends over 16 amino acids. The junction had 4 bases not matched to a gene; V was cut back by 1 base and J by 1 base.

This clone came up once. The chain combines TRBV5-1 with TRBJ2-5; the D is unclear. V was trimmed by 1 base and J by 3 bases, leaving 13 bases between them. Germline V lookup: CDR1 SGHRS, CDR2 YFSETQ. This CDR3 spans 15 amino acids. Here the CDR3 DNA reads TGCGCCAGCAGCTTGTGGCAGGTGAAGGAAGAGACCCAGTACTTC. This sequence encodes CASSLWQVKEETQYF. Variable domain in full (rest from reference TRBV5-1 and TRBJ2-5): KAGVTQTPRYLIKTRGQQVTLSCSPISGHRSVSWYQQTPGQGLQFLFEYFSETQRNKGNFPGRFSGRQFSNSRSEMNVSTLELGDSALYLCASSLWQVKEETQYFGPGTRLLVL.

The V gene is TRBV5-1, the J gene TRBJ2-5, with 8 bases matching TRBD1. In germline, CDR1 is SGHRS, CDR2 YFSETQ. CDR3 length: 15 amino acids. V lost 0 bases and J lost 4; bases outside the gene matches: 5. The chain's CDR3 is CASSLAGTGGETQYF. DNA for the CDR3: TGCGCCAGCAGCTTGGCCGGGACAGGTGGAGAGACCCAGTACTTC.

The chain is built from TRBV27 and TRBJ2-7; D may be TRBD1 (5 bases). This CDR3 has 14 amino acids. The germline V gene has CDR1 MNHEY and CDR2 SMNVEV (reference sequence). The V and J ends lost 5 bases and 4 bases respectively, with 15 bases between them. The chain's CDR3 is CASSLGLVGYEQYF. CDR3 sequence (DNA): TGTGCCAGCAGTCTGGGGCTAGTCGGATACGAGCAGTACTTC.

In the case of this clone: Other DNA sequences in the same sample also yield this CDR3. The CDR3 nucleotides read TGTGCCAGCAGTTCCCTGGACAGGGGGTACGAGCAGTACTTC. As protein: CASSSLDRGYEQYF. The chain links TRBV6-5 to TRBJ2-7; 10 nucleotides agree with TRBD1. Germline CDR1 MNHEY, CDR2 SVGAGI. With V trimmed by 4 bases and J by 4 bases, 4 bases remained unmatched. The CDR3 length is 14 residues.

The V gene is TRBV12-3 or TRBV12-4, the J gene TRBJ1-1; no clear D. Trimming removed 6 bases at V and 1 base at J, with 9 bases between. The CDR3 covers 13 residues. The CDR3 DNA sequence: TGTGCCAGCAGCCGAACTGGGAACACTGAAGCTTTCTTT. Translated, it gives CASSRTGNTEAFF.

The chain uses TRBV6-5 and TRBJ2-7; 9 nucleotides agree with TRBD1. Per germline, CDR1 MNHEY and CDR2 SVGAGI. The CDR3 sequence is 15 residues long. V lost 2 bases to trimming and J lost 7 bases; unmatched junction nucleotides: 9. This chain's CDR3 is CASSYMGTGSQEQYF. The CDR3 DNA follows: TGTGCCAGCAGTTACATGGGGACAGGGTCTCAAGAGCAGTACTTC.

The chain combines TRBV10-2 with TRBJ2-5; 10 bases map to TRBD2. The CDR3 covers 16 residues. Germline loops: CDR1 WSHSY, CDR2 SAAADI. V lost 7 bases to trimming and J lost 4 bases; unmatched junction nucleotides: 12. This chain's CDR3 is CASTQSPAGGLETQYF. CDR3 nucleotides: TGCGCCAGCACCCAGTCCCCAGCGGGAGGGTTAGAGACCCAGTACTTC.

This chain joins TRBV15 and TRBJ1-4, with 8 bases matching TRBD1. V shed 0 bases, J shed 8 bases, and the junction held 5 bases outside the gene matches. The CDR3 sequence is 15 residues long. Germline V gene lookup returns CDR1 LNHNV and CDR2 YYDKDF (reference sequence). The CDR3 DNA sequence: TGTGCCACCAGCAGAGAAACAGGGGGTTGGGAAAAACTGTTTTTT. Amino acids: CATSRETGGWEKLFF.

The genes are TRBV7-3 and TRBJ2-1, with 9 bases identical to TRBD2. Germline values: CDR1 SGHTA, CDR2 FQGTGA. This CDR3 is built from 16 residues. With 5 bases clipped from V and 9 bases from J, the junction kept 14 bases outside the gene matches. Here the CDR3 reads CASSPLGDSGRVEQFF. For the CDR3, the DNA is TGTGCCAGCAGCCCCCTAGGCGATAGCGGGAGAGTTGAGCAGTTCTTC. Based on the CDR3 plus reference TRBV7-3 and TRBJ2-1, the full variable domain is GAGVSQTPSNKVTEKGKYVELRCDPISGHTALYWYRQSLGQGPEFLIYFQGTGAADDSGLPNDRFFAVRPEGSVSTLKIQRTERGDSAVYLCASSPLGDSGRVEQFFGPGTRLTVL.

This chain joins TRBV5-1 and TRBJ2-7; no reliable D call. Looked up from germline, CDR1 is SGHRS and CDR2 is YFSETQ. The ends were cut back, 0 bases at V and 2 bases at J, with 9 bases in the middle. The CDR3 runs 14 residues. The CDR3 sequence is CASSLDRETYEQYF. CDR3 coding DNA: TGCGCCAGCAGCTTGGATCGCGAGACCTACGAGCAGTACTTC.

V usage is TRBV5-1 and J usage is TRBJ1-2, with TRBD1 matching 8 bases. Germline CDR1 reads SGHRS; CDR2 reads YFSETQ. Losses at the gene ends were 3 bases for V and 6 bases for J; bases not matched to a gene: 19. The CDR3 is 18 residues long. In DNA form, the CDR3 reads TGCGCCAGCAGCTGGACAGGGAAGCTCTCCGCAACTTCGGATGGCTACACCTTC. This encodes CASSWTGKLSATSDGYTF.

The chain uses TRBV29-1 and TRBJ1-2; D ambiguous. Germline V gene sequence: CDR1 SQVTM, CDR2 ANQGSEA. The CDR3 extends over 13 amino acids. V was pared by 3 bases and J by 8 bases, with 16 bases between. The CDR3 loop is CSVEEQTTWGYTF. DNA of the CDR3: TGCAGCGTTGAGGAACAGACTACCTGGGGCTACACCTTC.